What follows are 8 T cell receptor beta chains derived from one specimen sequenced in a study of a mutant IDH1 vaccine in newly diagnosed glioma. Sequencing used immunoSEQ multiplex PCR; TCRdb keeps in-frame clones, though not all of them. This sample carries some 61,000 clones, less than 90% of them seen once, and the ten largest clones take roughly 12%. Regarding time point: week 35, safety follow-up. Doses consisted of 300 ug of mutant IDH1 20-mer peptide each, paired with topical imiquimod. These receptors' antigens are unknown. The source material was PBMCs, sampled from a glioma patient whose treatment included an IDH1 peptide vaccine. The source is a man aged 18-30 years with glioma.

This rearrangement joins TRBV4-3 to TRBJ1-5; the D is unclear. The CDR3 loop spans 14 amino acids. The V gene's germline CDR1 is LGHNA and CDR2 YSLEER. Deletions cut 1 base from V and 1 base from J, with 5 bases between. The CDR3 is CASSQVYSNQPQHF. Written as DNA, the CDR3 is TGCGCCAGCAGCCAAGTTTACAGCAATCAGCCCCAGCATTTT.

V usage is TRBV28 and J usage is TRBJ2-2, with 9 nucleotides matching TRBD1. This CDR3 has 16 residues. The ends lost 2 bases at V and 3 bases at J; junction bases unmatched: 4. In germline, CDR1 is MDHEN, CDR2 SYDVKM. The CDR3 spells CASSLLTGGYTGELFF. The CDR3 DNA reads as TGTGCCAGCAGTTTACTGACAGGGGGGTACACCGGGGAGCTGTTTTTT.

The CDR3 DNA is TGTGCCAGCAGCTTCCCAGCGGGAAGTTATGAGCAGTTCTTC. Protein sequence: CASSFPAGSYEQFF. The chain uses TRBV7-9 and TRBJ2-1; 7 nucleotides agree with TRBD2. The V and J ends lost 3 bases and 8 bases, in that order; junction bases with no gene match: 7. CDR3 size: 14 residues. CDR1 is SEHNR and CDR2 is FQNEAQ in the germline V gene (reference sequence).

The J gene is TRBJ2-5, the V gene TRBV9; D might be TRBD2 (6 bases). Germline CDR1 is SGDLS and CDR2 is YYNGEE. V lost 5 bases and J lost 4, with 15 bases in between. This CDR3 is 14 amino acids long. CDR3 amino acids: CASSGGLAIETQYF. The DNA of the CDR3 is TGTGCCAGCAGTGGCGGGCTAGCGATAGAGACCCAGTACTTC. The variable domain in full, with the rest retrieved from reference TRBV9 and TRBJ2-5, is DSGVTQTPKHLITATGQRVTLRCSPRSGDLSVYWYQQSLDQGLQFLIQYYNGEERAKGNILERFSAQQFPDLHSELNLSSLELGDSALYFCASSGGLAIETQYFGPGTRLLVL.

J is TRBJ1-1 and V is TRBV27, with D perhaps TRBD1 (6 bases). Germline V gene lookup returns CDR1 MNHEY and CDR2 SMNVEV (reference sequence). V lost 7 bases to trimming and J lost 1 base, with 13 bases between them. The CDR3 extends over 14 amino acids. This chain's CDR3 is CASNRVGGNTEAFF. In nucleotides, the CDR3 is TGTGCCAGCAACAGGGTAGGAGGGAACACTGAAGCTTTCTTT.

V usage is TRBV28 and J usage is TRBJ2-7, with D maybe TRBD2 (6 bases). Trimming took off 3 bases at V and 0 bases at J, with 12 bases between the two ends. This CDR3 has 15 amino acids. Germline CDR1 MDHEN, CDR2 SYDVKM. The DNA of the CDR3 is TGTGCCAGCAGTTTGAACCTCGGGGGCTCCTACGAGCAGTACTTC. As protein: CASSLNLGGSYEQYF.

V gene TRBV19 combines with J gene TRBJ1-2; the D is unclear. This CDR3 is built from 12 residues. The V gene's germline CDR1 is LNHDA and CDR2 SQIVND (reference sequence). V was cut by 4 bases and J by 7 bases, with 10 bases left in between. CDR3 amino acids: CASSTTPPGYTF. The CDR3 nucleotides are TGTGCCAGTAGTACCACCCCCCCTGGCTACACCTTC.

This rearrangement joins TRBV7-9 to TRBJ1-3; D remains unclear. CDR1 SEHNR and CDR2 FQNEAQ come from the germline V gene (reference sequence). V lost 7 bases to trimming and J lost 0 bases, with 22 bases between them. This CDR3 spans 18 amino acids. CDR3 loop: CASNELPGRYPSGNTIYF. CDR3 DNA sequence: TGTGCCAGCAATGAGCTGCCCGGGAGGTATCCCTCTGGAAACACCATATATTTT.